This passage covers 30 T cell receptor beta chains from one sample sequenced in a study of graft-versus-host responses after intestinal transplantation. Produced via immunoSEQ multiplex PCR; TCRdb's table is partial and in-frame only. The data hold roughly 28,000 clones, with nearly 90% observed a single time. The input for sequencing was PBMCs, taken around 430 days after intestinal transplantation. The receptors here all came from a human patient who received an intestinal transplant, so some T cells may come from the graft donor.

The gene calls are TRBV30 and TRBJ1-1, with a tentative D call TRBD1 (6 bases). Germline CDR1 reads GTSNPN; CDR2 reads SVGIG (reference sequence). V lost 0 bases to trimming and J lost 4 bases, with 15 bases between them. The CDR3 sequence is 15 residues long. The CDR3 is CAWSVLTGRSTEAFF. The DNA for the CDR3 is TGTGCCTGGAGTGTACTAACAGGGAGAAGCACTGAAGCTTTCTTT.

V and J are TRBV6-5 and TRBJ1-5; D remains ambiguous. V was shortened by 0 bases and J by 5 bases, with 5 bases between the two germline ends. This CDR3 has 13 amino acids. Germline CDR1 reads MNHEY; CDR2 reads SVGAGI. The DNA for the CDR3 is TGTGCCAGCAGTTACTCCAAAGATCAGCCCCAGCATTTT. Amino acids: CASSYSKDQPQHF.

The chain joins TRBV6-5 to TRBJ1-1; D not resolved. This CDR3 region has 15 residues. Germline assignment: CDR1 MNHEY and CDR2 SVGAGI. The V end lost 10 bases, the J end lost 0 bases, and 18 bases lay between the germline ends. CDR3 sequence (DNA): TGTGCCATTCCCGGCTTACTTCCCATGAACACTGAAGCTTTCTTT. Amino acids: CAIPGLLPMNTEAFF.

CDR3 sequence: CASSEQANYGYTF. DNA for the CDR3: TGTGCCAGCTCAGAGCAGGCTAACTATGGCTACACCTTC. The chain carries TRBV6-1 and TRBJ1-2; no reliable D call. Deletions cut 8 bases from V and 0 bases from J, with 10 bases between. The CDR3 is 13 amino acids. Germline V gives CDR1 MNHNS, CDR2 SASEGT.

V usage is TRBV27 and J usage is TRBJ1-2; 7 bases match TRBD1. The CDR3 covers 14 residues. Germline V gene sequence: CDR1 MNHEY, CDR2 SMNVEV (reference sequence). Trimming took 4 bases from V and 5 from J; bases not matched to a gene: 7. CDR3 nucleotides: TGTGCCAGCAGTTCGACAGGGCGAAGGTATGGCTACACCTTC. This gives the protein CASSSTGRRYGYTF.

The chain couples TRBV7-2 to TRBJ2-7; D may be TRBD1 or TRBD2 (5 bases each). The germline V gene encodes CDR1 SGHTA and CDR2 FQGNSA. The CDR3 is made up of 13 amino acids. Between the trimmed V and J ends, which lost 3 bases and 2 bases, there was a span of 8 bases. This CDR3 is CASSFRGPYEQYF. CDR3 sequence (DNA): TGTGCCAGCAGCTTCCGGGGACCCTACGAGCAGTACTTC.

The rearrangement links TRBV5-1 to TRBJ1-5; TRBD1 matches at 10 bases. The CDR3 sequence is 15 residues long. V lost 4 bases and J lost 1; bases outside the gene matches: 2. Germline V gene lookup returns CDR1 SGHRS and CDR2 YFSETQ. The CDR3 reads CASSPGQGSNQPQHF. The CDR3, as DNA: TGCGCCAGCAGCCCGGGACAGGGGAGCAATCAGCCCCAGCATTTT.

V is TRBV27 and J is TRBJ2-7; D unresolved. Trimming cost V 6 bases and J 6 bases, with 3 bases left between them. The CDR3 is 9 amino acids. Germline V gene data show CDR1 as MNHEY and CDR2 as SMNVEV (reference sequence). CDR3 sequence reads: CASRREQYF. The CDR3, as DNA: TGTGCCAGCAGACGCGAGCAGTACTTC.

The V gene is TRBV6-6, the J gene TRBJ2-2; TRBD2 matches 7 bases. V lost 6 bases, J lost 2 bases, and 3 bases stayed unmatched. Germline CDR1 reads MNHNY; CDR2 reads SVGAGI (reference sequence). This CDR3 is built from 14 residues. The CDR3 coding sequence is TGTGCCAGCAGCAGCGGGGTAAACACCGGGGAGCTGTTTTTT. Translated, it gives CASSSGVNTGELFF.

The V and J genes are TRBV30 and TRBJ1-1, with D perhaps matching TRBD1 (6 bases). The CDR3 consists of 13 residues. Germline CDR1 reads GTSNPN; CDR2 reads SVGIG (reference sequence). V was clipped by 5 bases and J by 3 bases, with 13 bases between them. The CDR3 DNA reads TGTGCCTGGGTTTACAGGGCGGACACTGAAGCTTTCTTT. Its protein is CAWVYRADTEAFF.

The chain uses TRBV6-6 and TRBJ2-3; 9 bases match TRBD2. The CDR3 is 15 amino acids. Germline CDR1 reads MNHNY; CDR2 reads SVGAGI (reference sequence). V dropped 0 bases and J dropped 6; count of bases not matched to a gene: 4. The CDR3 reads CASSYSGLAGDTQYF. DNA of the CDR3: TGTGCCAGCAGTTACTCGGGACTAGCAGGTGATACGCAGTATTTT.

The rearrangement joins TRBV28 to TRBJ1-2; D remains ambiguous. This CDR3 has 13 residues. Germline V gene data show CDR1 as MDHEN and CDR2 as SYDVKM. The V end lost 5 bases, the J end lost 5 bases, and 12 bases lay between the germline ends. The CDR3 here is CASSPGVRYGYTF. DNA for the CDR3: TGTGCCAGCAGTCCGGGCGTTAGGTATGGCTACACCTTC.

V usage is TRBV27 and J usage is TRBJ2-7; the D gene is possibly TRBD1 (5 bases). Deletions cut 6 bases from V and 5 bases from J, with 20 bases between. Germline CDR1 MNHEY, CDR2 SMNVEV (reference sequence). The CDR3 extends over 15 amino acids. The CDR3 DNA is TGTGCCAGCAGGCCCATTCGACAGCCGGGCGACGAGCAGTACTTC. It is translated as CASRPIRQPGDEQYF.

J is TRBJ2-1 and V is TRBV21-1; TRBD2 reflects the table's D call only, with no check against the DNA. TRBV21-1 is reported as a pseudogene. There are 16 residues in the CDR3. The CDR3 loop is CASSSRLAACYNEQFF. The CDR3 nucleotides read TGTGCCAGCAGCAGTAGACTAGCGGCCTGCTACAATGAGCAGTTCTTC.

The table lists this clone with a few counts. The V call is TRBV7-2, the J call TRBJ2-5; weak D call: TRBD1 (5 bases). CDR3 length equals 15 residues. Germline lookup yields CDR1 SGHTA and CDR2 FQGNSA. Trimming left V 5 bases short and J 5 bases short, with 18 bases between. The CDR3 DNA reads TGTGCCAGCAGCCATACAGGATCCCTTGGGGAGACCCAGTACTTC. Its protein product is CASSHTGSLGETQYF.

This chain uses TRBV7-9 with TRBJ2-2; TRBD2 is a possible D gene (5 bases). Trimming cost V 3 bases and J 6 bases, with 5 bases left between them. CDR1 and CDR2 from the germline V gene are SEHNR and FQNEAQ (reference sequence). The CDR3 consists of 12 residues. The CDR3 here is CASSFGAGELFF. The CDR3 region has the DNA TGTGCCAGCAGCTTCGGGGCCGGGGAGCTGTTTTTT. The whole variable domain, remainder taken from reference TRBV7-9 and TRBJ2-2, is DTGVSQNPRHKITKRGQNVTFRCDPISEHNRLYWYRQTLGQGPEFLTYFQNEAQLEKSRLLSDRFSAERPKGSFSTLEIQRTEQGDSAMYLCASSFGAGELFFGEGSRLTVL.

The chain combines TRBV6-6 with TRBJ1-1; 8 bases match TRBD1. This CDR3 has 15 amino acids. After removal of 6 bases from V and 2 bases from J, the junction contained 8 bases not matched to a gene. Germline assignment: CDR1 MNHNY and CDR2 SVGAGI (reference sequence). The DNA for the CDR3 is TGTGCCAGCAGGCCATTCGACAGGGGAAACACTGAAGCTTTCTTT. It codes for CASRPFDRGNTEAFF.

This clone has a handful of counts. The chain is built from TRBV10-3 and TRBJ1-1, with 10 nucleotides matching TRBD1. J was trimmed by 6 bases and V by 2 bases; bases with no gene match: 3. The CDR3 loop spans 14 amino acids. CDR1 is ENHRY, CDR2 SYGVKD, per germline. The CDR3 nucleotides are TGTGCCATCAGTGAGACCGGGACAGGGGCTGAAGCTTTCTTT. As protein: CAISETGTGAEAFF.

The chain links TRBV2 to TRBJ2-7, with D perhaps TRBD1 (5 bases). The CDR3 length is 12 residues. Deletions cut 8 bases from V and 3 bases from J, with 11 bases between. The germline V gene encodes CDR1 SNHLY and CDR2 FYNNEI. The CDR3 DNA reads TGTGCCAGCCTTGACAGATACTACGAGCAGTACTTC. Translated, it gives CASLDRYYEQYF.

The V gene is TRBV15, the J gene TRBJ1-4; D remains unclear. This CDR3 is built from 14 residues. CDR1 is LNHNV and CDR2 is YYDKDF in the germline V gene (reference sequence). V gave up 0 bases and J gave up 8 bases, with 10 bases separating them. The CDR3: CATSRDGIREKLFF. In DNA, the CDR3 is TGTGCCACCAGCAGAGACGGGATCAGGGAAAAACTGTTTTTT.

The CDR3: CSVVRLNTEAFF. The CDR3 DNA reads TGCAGCGTTGTACGGCTAAACACTGAAGCTTTCTTT. The rearrangement joins TRBV29-1 to TRBJ1-1; D not certain. V was shortened by 4 bases and J by 2 bases, with 8 bases between the two germline ends. There are 12 residues in the CDR3. Germline CDR1 is SQVTM and CDR2 is ANQGSEA.

V usage is TRBV2 and J usage is TRBJ2-1; 11 bases agree with TRBD2. The CDR3 is 17 residues long. Trimming cost V 11 bases and J 5 bases; bases outside gene matches: 17. Germline values: CDR1 SNHLY, CDR2 FYNNEI. The CDR3 nucleotides read TGTGCCGCGATTCGAAAGTTAGCGGGAGGGCCCGACAATGAGCAGTTCTTC. Translating it yields CAAIRKLAGGPDNEQFF. Using reference TRBV2 and TRBJ2-1 for the parts outside the CDR3, the full variable domain is EPEVTQTPSHQVTQMGQEVILRCVPISNHLYFYWYRQILGQKVEFLVSFYNNEISEKSEIFDDQFSVERPDGSNFTLKIRSTKLEDSAMYFCAAIRKLAGGPDNEQFFGPGTRLTVL.

The chain couples TRBV19 to TRBJ1-1; 7 bases map to TRBD1. With V trimmed by 7 bases and J by 1 base, 18 bases remained unmatched. Germline V gene sequence: CDR1 LNHDA, CDR2 SQIVND (reference sequence). The length of the CDR3 is 18 residues. The CDR3 DNA reads TGTGCCAGTACCGCAATTATACACAGGGGCTCGGGGAACACTGAAGCTTTCTTT. It specifies CASTAIIHRGSGNTEAFF.

This chain joins TRBV5-4 and TRBJ1-2; D uncertain. Looked up from germline, CDR1 is SGHNT and CDR2 is YYREEE (reference sequence). This CDR3 comprises 15 residues. Between the trimmed V and J ends, which lost 1 base and 0 bases, there was a span of 10 bases. The CDR3, as DNA: TGTGCCAGCAGCTTGTATCGGCTAGCTAACTATGGCTACACCTTC. Its translation is CASSLYRLANYGYTF. The variable domain in full, completed from reference TRBV5-4 and TRBJ1-2, reads ETGVTQSPTHLIKTRGQQVTLRCSSQSGHNTVSWYQQALGQGPQFIFQYYREEENGRGNFPPRFSGLQFPNYSSELNVNALELDDSALYLCASSLYRLANYGYTFGSGTRLTVV.

This chain uses TRBV6-4 with TRBJ2-7; 8 positions agree with TRBD1. CDR1 is MRHNA, CDR2 SNTAGT, per germline. Losses at the gene ends were 1 base for V and 5 bases for J; bases not matched to a gene: 7. The length of the CDR3 is 15 residues. CDR3 region: CASSDFGDRLNEQYF. CDR3 sequence (DNA): TGTGCCAGCAGTGACTTTGGGGACAGGCTCAACGAGCAGTACTTC.

CDR3 protein: CASSYWDNQETQYF. CDR3 DNA sequence: TGTGCCAGCAGTTACTGGGACAACCAAGAGACCCAGTACTTC. This chain uses TRBV6-5 with TRBJ2-5; a weak D match, TRBD1 (6 bases). Germline lookup yields CDR1 MNHEY and CDR2 SVGAGI. The CDR3 totals 14 residues. The V and J ends lost 1 base and 0 bases respectively, with 6 bases between them.

The chain is built from TRBV9 and TRBJ2-7; TRBD2 matches 8 bases. There are 16 residues in the CDR3. Germline values: CDR1 SGDLS, CDR2 YYNGEE. The trim removed 0 bases at V and 6 bases at J, leaving 11 bases unmatched. The CDR3 sequence is CASSVGNGGGGREQYF. The CDR3 coding sequence is TGTGCCAGCAGCGTAGGTAATGGTGGCGGGGGGCGCGAGCAGTACTTC.

V gene TRBV6-4 combines with J gene TRBJ2-3, with 8 bases aligning to TRBD2. The CDR3 length is 15 residues. Germline trimming cut 10 bases from V and 1 base from J; bases unmatched to any gene: 10. Germline CDR1 is MRHNA and CDR2 is SNTAGT. CDR3 bases: TGTGCCACCTCAGCGGGAGAAGGGGGCACAGATACGCAGTATTTT. Amino acid sequence: CATSAGEGGTDTQYF.

The gene calls are TRBV9 and TRBJ1-2; the D gene is possibly TRBD1 (5 bases). Trimming shortened V by 0 bases and J by 2 bases, and 8 bases separated the two germline ends. The CDR3 loop spans 14 amino acids. Germline lookup yields CDR1 SGDLS and CDR2 YYNGEE. The CDR3 DNA reads as TGTGCCAGCAGCGTAGTATCAGGGAACTATGGCTACACCTTC. It encodes CASSVVSGNYGYTF.

Notes on this clone: The same CDR3 can be traced to other DNA sequences in this sample. V is TRBV6-1 and J is TRBJ2-7; D call uncertain. This CDR3 spans 15 amino acids. Per the germline V gene, CDR1 is MNHNS and CDR2 is SASEGT. The ends were cut back, 3 bases at V and 2 bases at J, with 14 bases in the middle. The CDR3 bases are TGTGCCAGCAGTGAGGCGGCACCCAGTCCCTACGAGCAGTACTTC. Translating it yields CASSEAAPSPYEQYF.